The 26 T cell receptor beta chains reported below all come from one sample, sequenced in a study of cytomegalovirus exposure and HLA in healthy donors. Libraries were prepared by immunoSEQ multiplex PCR; TCRdb keeps only in-frame clonotypes and omits some of them. The table lists over 85,000 clones, more than 70% of them singletons. Sequencing was done on a sample of PBMCs. The origin of the receptors is a woman aged 18-29 years in good health and CMV-seropositive.

This clone was observed a single time. The CDR3 loop is CASSLPTTQETQYF. The DNA for the CDR3 is TGTGCCAGCAGCCTTCCTACTACCCAGGAGACCCAGTACTTC. This chain connects TRBV5-5 to TRBJ2-5; D remains unclear. In germline, CDR1 is SGHKS, CDR2 YYEKEE (reference sequence). Trimming took 4 bases from V and 5 from J, leaving 15 bases between them. The CDR3 has 14 amino acids.

The J gene is TRBJ1-5, the V gene TRBV5-6; D not certain. V lost 4 bases and J 3 bases, leaving 14 bases between the germline ends. The CDR3 contains 15 residues. Germline CDR1 and CDR2: SGHDT and YYEEEE. CDR3 region: CASSRGLYNNQPQHF. The DNA for the CDR3 is TGTGCCAGCAGCCGAGGCCTCTATAACAATCAGCCCCAGCATTTT.

V is TRBV27 and J is TRBJ2-5; 8 nucleotides line up with TRBD1. This CDR3 comprises 15 residues. V lost 5 bases and J lost 4; bases outside the gene matches: 9. In germline, CDR1 is MNHEY, CDR2 SMNVEV (reference sequence). The CDR3 DNA reads TGTGCCAGCAGTCAGGGGACAGGATGGGGAGAGACCCAGTACTTC. It translates to CASSQGTGWGETQYF.

V is TRBV5-1 and J is TRBJ2-7; 7 bases fit TRBD1. Trimming cost V 4 bases and J 3 bases; bases outside gene matches: 7. From germline, CDR1 is SGHRS and CDR2 YFSETQ. The CDR3 is 14 amino acids. CDR3 sequence reads: CASSQGTAGYEQYF. CDR3 DNA: TGCGCCAGCAGCCAAGGGACAGCCGGCTACGAGCAGTACTTC.

The V call is TRBV1, the J call TRBJ2-3; the table calls TRBD2, which could not be checked here. TRBV1 is a documented pseudogene. The CDR3 contains 16 residues. In DNA, the CDR3 is TGCACCAGCAGCTGGCTAGCGGGGGGACGCACAGATACGCAGTATTTT. Its translation is CTSSWLAGGRTDTQYF.

This clone was picked up one time. The chain has TRBV18 and TRBJ1-1; 8 bases are a match to TRBD1. Germline V gene data show CDR1 as KGHSH and CDR2 as LQKENI. The CDR3 has 14 residues. Trimming took 3 bases from V and 3 from J; bases not matched to a gene: 3. CDR3 DNA sequence: TGTGCCAGCTCACCTGGACAGGGCCACACTGAAGCTTTCTTT. This gives the protein CASSPGQGHTEAFF.

This clone was picked up many times. V is TRBV18 and J is TRBJ2-7; 7 nucleotides match TRBD1. The CDR3 contains 14 residues. The ends lost 3 bases at V and 3 bases at J; junction bases unmatched: 5. Germline lookup yields CDR1 KGHSH and CDR2 LQKENI. This CDR3 is CASSPGTVYYEQYF. In DNA, the CDR3 is TGTGCCAGCTCACCGGGGACAGTTTACTACGAGCAGTACTTC.

The rearrangement links TRBV25-1 to TRBJ1-4; no definite D call. V lost 8 bases and J lost 8, with 18 bases in between. The germline gives CDR1 MGHDK, CDR2 SYGVNS. CDR3 size: 14 residues. The CDR3 region is CASPHLGDREKLFF. The CDR3 coding sequence is TGTGCCAGCCCCCATCTCGGGGATCGGGAAAAACTGTTTTTT.

The chain recombines TRBV7-6 with TRBJ2-2, with D possibly matching TRBD2 (5 bases). The germline CDR1 and CDR2 sequences are SGHVS and FNYEAQ. The CDR3 covers 16 residues. Trimming took 5 bases from V and 4 from J, leaving 17 bases between them. As DNA, the CDR3 is TGTGCCAGCAGCCCCGAATACGGGGTAGGCACCGGGGAGCTGTTTTTT. The encoded protein is CASSPEYGVGTGELFF.

This chain joins TRBV9 and TRBJ2-1, with D hard to call. The CDR3 totals 15 residues. Germline V gives CDR1 SGDLS, CDR2 YYNGEE. Trimming pared 0 bases from V and 2 bases from J, leaving 9 bases between. CDR3 protein: CASSVDSYTYNEQFF. In DNA form, the CDR3 reads TGTGCCAGCAGCGTAGACAGCTACACCTACAATGAGCAGTTCTTC.

This chain connects TRBV30 to TRBJ2-7, with a weak D call TRBD2 (6 bases). There are 14 residues in the CDR3. Looked up from germline, CDR1 is GTSNPN and CDR2 is SVGIG (reference sequence). V was shortened by 5 bases and J by 6 bases, with 20 bases between the two germline ends. This CDR3 is CAWDPGPGGSEQYF. The CDR3 bases are TGTGCCTGGGATCCCGGCCCCGGGGGTTCCGAGCAGTACTTC.

The genes are TRBV11-3 and TRBJ1-2; TRBD1 agrees at 9 bases. Per germline, CDR1 SGHNT and CDR2 YENEEA. The CDR3 sequence is 13 residues long. The ends lost 5 bases at V and 7 bases at J; junction bases unmatched: 5. DNA of the CDR3: TGTGCCAGCAGCCTCACAGGGGGCCTTGGCTACACCTTC. It specifies CASSLTGGLGYTF.

The chain uses TRBV11-2 and TRBJ2-7, with a weak D call TRBD1 (6 bases). CDR1 is SGHAT, CDR2 FQNNGV, per germline. Trimming cost V 6 bases and J 0 bases, with 12 bases left between them. The CDR3 has 14 residues. The DNA of the CDR3 is TGTGCCAGCAGGCAGGGACATTCCTCCTACGAGCAGTACTTC. It is translated as CASRQGHSSYEQYF.

J is TRBJ1-5 and V is TRBV28; D is perhaps TRBD1 (5 bases). The CDR3 is made up of 19 amino acids. The germline V and J ends were trimmed by 3 bases and 2 bases, with 23 bases remaining between them. The germline V gene has CDR1 MDHEN and CDR2 SYDVKM. CDR3 bases: TGTGCCAGCAGTTTCCCTGAGGGGAAAGGTCGGGAGGGCAATCAGCCCCAGCATTTT. Protein: CASSFPEGKGREGNQPQHF.

This rearrangement joins TRBV27 to TRBJ2-5; D may be TRBD2 (6 bases). V lost 8 bases, J lost 1 base, and 26 bases lay in between. CDR3 length: 18 amino acids. CDR1 is MNHEY and CDR2 is SMNVEV in the germline V gene (reference sequence). The CDR3 is CASRPFATSFGSQETQYF. DNA of the CDR3: TGTGCCAGCCGTCCGTTCGCGACTAGTTTCGGTAGCCAAGAGACCCAGTACTTC.

The rearrangement links TRBV2 to TRBJ2-5, with 12 bases lining up with TRBD2. Looked up from germline, CDR1 is SNHLY and CDR2 is FYNNEI. Germline trimming cut 4 bases from V and 5 bases from J; bases unmatched to any gene: 11. CDR3 length: 17 amino acids. The CDR3 nucleotides read TGTGCCAGCAGTGGATCTAGCGGGGGGGCGAGGGTGGAGACCCAGTACTTC. It translates to CASSGSSGGARVETQYF.

The rearrangement uses TRBV6-5 and TRBJ2-7; TRBD2 agrees at 11 bases. The CDR3 is 15 amino acids. The germline CDR1 and CDR2 sequences are MNHEY and SVGAGI. Losses at the gene ends were 7 bases for V and 4 bases for J; bases not matched to a gene: 9. CDR3: CASTPSGGSHYEQYF. The CDR3 region has the DNA TGTGCCAGCACCCCTAGCGGGGGGTCGCATTACGAGCAGTACTTC.

The V and J genes are TRBV5-1 and TRBJ2-3; TRBD2 matches at 16 bases. The junction had 7 bases not matched to a gene; V was cut back by 2 bases and J by 4 bases. Germline lookup yields CDR1 SGHRS and CDR2 YFSETQ. This CDR3 contains 18 residues. CDR3 loop: CASSFSGTSGGASDTQYF. For the CDR3, the DNA is TGCGCCAGCAGCTTCTCCGGGACTAGCGGGGGGGCCTCAGATACGCAGTATTTT.

The genes are TRBV28 and TRBJ2-5; the D gene is possibly TRBD1 (5 bases). Germline V lookup: CDR1 MDHEN, CDR2 SYDVKM. The CDR3 is 14 residues long. V gave up 2 bases and J gave up 0 bases, with 7 bases separating them. CDR3 in amino acids: CASSLGANQETQYF. The CDR3 coding sequence is TGTGCCAGCAGTTTAGGGGCCAACCAAGAGACCCAGTACTTC.

V gene TRBV7-9 combines with J gene TRBJ2-7; 9 positions agree with TRBD1. V was clipped by 3 bases and J by 3 bases; unmatched bases: 3. Germline CDR1 and CDR2: SEHNR and FQNEAQ (reference sequence). The CDR3 covers 14 residues. CDR3 coding DNA: TGTGCCAGCAGCTTGGGGACAGGGTTCTACGAGCAGTACTTC. Translated, it gives CASSLGTGFYEQYF.

V and J are TRBV19 and TRBJ2-7; tentatively, D is TRBD2 (6 bases). The germline V and J ends were trimmed by 5 bases and 1 base, with 12 bases remaining between them. Germline-derived CDR1 and CDR2 are LNHDA and SQIVND (reference sequence). This CDR3 has 14 residues. CDR3: CASSPGRESYEQYF. CDR3 nucleotide sequence: TGTGCCAGTAGTCCAGGCCGGGAGTCCTACGAGCAGTACTTC.

Only one count was recorded for this clone. The chain uses TRBV7-9 and TRBJ1-4, with D unclear. Germline values: CDR1 SEHNR, CDR2 FQNEAQ (reference sequence). V shed 4 bases and J shed 7 bases, with 13 bases lying between them. The CDR3 runs 14 residues. The CDR3: CASSSGLEGEKLFF. As DNA, the CDR3 is TGTGCCAGCAGCTCCGGACTCGAAGGTGAAAAACTGTTTTTT.

The V call is TRBV19, the J call TRBJ1-1; no clear D gene. The ends were cut back, 3 bases at V and 1 base at J, with 6 bases in the middle. Germline V gene data show CDR1 as LNHDA and CDR2 as SQIVND (reference sequence). This CDR3 has 13 residues. In nucleotides, the CDR3 is TGTGCCAGTAGTATGACGGGGAACACTGAAGCTTTCTTT. Encoded protein: CASSMTGNTEAFF.

CDR3 sequence reads: CASSSPGQGINQPQHF. Here the CDR3 DNA reads TGTGCCAGCAGTTCACCGGGACAGGGAATCAATCAGCCCCAGCATTTT. The rearrangement uses TRBV27 and TRBJ1-5, with TRBD1 matching 9 bases. CDR3 size: 16 residues. V gave up 4 bases and J gave up 3 bases; unmatched junction bases: 7. The germline V gene has CDR1 MNHEY and CDR2 SMNVEV (reference sequence).

The chain joins TRBV28 to TRBJ2-5; a possible D gene is TRBD2 (6 bases). Trimming shortened V by 5 bases and J by 5 bases, and 18 bases separated the two germline ends. Germline CDR1 MDHEN, CDR2 SYDVKM. This CDR3 region has 15 residues. For the CDR3, the DNA is TGTGCCAGCAGTCCCCTCCTGGAGGGGAGGGAGACCCAGTACTTC. Translation gives CASSPLLEGRETQYF.

The count of this clone is one. This sequence joins TRBV7-3 and TRBJ2-3; D may be TRBD1 (5 bases). The V end was cut by 5 bases, the J end by 1 base, with 10 bases between. Germline V lookup: CDR1 SGHTA, CDR2 FQGTGA. CDR3 length: 14 residues. The CDR3 DNA is TGTGCCAGCAGCCAGGGCCTCCGCACAGATACGCAGTATTTT. Its translation is CASSQGLRTDTQYF.